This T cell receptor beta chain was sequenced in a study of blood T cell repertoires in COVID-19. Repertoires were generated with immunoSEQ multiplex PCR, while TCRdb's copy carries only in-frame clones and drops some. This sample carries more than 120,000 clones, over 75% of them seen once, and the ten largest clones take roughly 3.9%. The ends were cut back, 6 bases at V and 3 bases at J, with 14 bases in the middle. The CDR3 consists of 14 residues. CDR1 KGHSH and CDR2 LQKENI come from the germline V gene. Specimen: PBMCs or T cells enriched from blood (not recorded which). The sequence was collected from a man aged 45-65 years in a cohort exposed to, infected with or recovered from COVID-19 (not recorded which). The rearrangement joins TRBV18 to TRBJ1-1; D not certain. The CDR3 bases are TGTGCCAGCTCCCCTTTGCCGAGCCACACTGAAGCTTTCTTT. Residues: CASSPLPSHTEAFF.